Presented here are 14 T cell receptor beta chains from one specimen sequenced in a study of spatial heterogeneity in lung cancer. Findings of the study overall: The number of expanded tumor alpha and beta chains correlated with mutation number.

TCRdb fed the 5' RACE reads into MiXCR, producing one record per CDR3 protein. The data contain 950 to 1,500 distinct CDR3 sequences, about 31% of them singletons. Time point denoted: sample taken at primary tumor resection. These receptors' antigens are unknown. The sequencing here drew on lung tumor tissue, taken at surgery. The receptors were gathered from a male donor with early-stage non-small cell lung cancer.

This clonotype qualifies as medium-sized. Within a library made for alpha chains, this beta chain is off target, and its count is uninformative. This chain joins TRBV20-1 and TRBJ2-3; TRBD2 matches 7 bases. CDR3 length equals 14 residues. CDR1 is DFQATT and CDR2 is SNEGSKA in the germline V gene (reference sequence). V lost 6 bases, J lost 4 bases, and 10 bases stayed unmatched. This chain's CDR3 is CSAESGRPPDTQYF. The CDR3 DNA follows: TGCAGTGCCGAGTCCGGGAGGCCCCCAGATACGCAGTATTTT.

By proportion, this clonotype is medium-sized. This beta chain is a stray sequence in a library constructed for alpha chains; its clone size is not meaningful. The V and J genes are TRBV2 and TRBJ2-7, with TRBD1 matching over 7 bases. This CDR3 is built from 13 residues. V was pared by 8 bases and J by 4 bases, with 8 bases of the junction left unmatched. Germline CDR1 and CDR2: SNHLY and FYNNEI. In DNA form, the CDR3 reads TGTGCCAGCTACCCGACAGGGCCTTACGAGCAGTACTTC. This gives the protein CASYPTGPYEQYF.

A note on this clonotype: The library was prepared for alpha chains; this beta chain is a stray read, so its frequency means little. The chain links TRBV20-1 to TRBJ2-7, with D perhaps TRBD1 (6 bases). The CDR3 consists of 13 residues. CDR1 is DFQATT, CDR2 SNEGSKA, per germline (reference sequence). Trimming shortened V by 6 bases and J by 7 bases, and 19 bases separated the two germline ends. Here the CDR3 DNA reads TGCAGTGCCGGCCCCCGACAGGTGAGGGAGCAGTACTTC. Translated, it gives CSAGPRQVREQYF.

On this clonotype itself: This beta chain turned up in a library designed for alpha chains; as an off-target read, its abundance says little. V and J are TRBV28 and TRBJ2-7; D may be TRBD2 (6 bases). The CDR3 loop spans 16 amino acids. Germline V gene data show CDR1 as MDHEN and CDR2 as SYDVKM. The V end was cut by 5 bases, the J end by 1 base, with 18 bases between. CDR3 loop: CASSPRSGGFSYEQYF. In DNA form, the CDR3 reads TGTGCCAGCAGTCCCCGGAGTGGAGGGTTTTCCTACGAGCAGTACTTC. The whole variable domain, filled in from reference TRBV28 and TRBJ2-7, reads DVKVTQSSRYLVKRTGEKVFLECVQDMDHENMFWYRQDPGLGLRLIYFSYDVKMKEKGDIPEGYSVSREKKERFSLILESASTNQTSMYLCASSPRSGGFSYEQYFGPGTRLTVT.

This clonotype appeared a few times. Because this beta chain is a stray read in a library intended to capture alpha chains, its abundance should not be given much weight. The gene calls are TRBV5-6 and TRBJ2-3, with TRBD1 identical over 7 bases. The junction had 10 bases not matched to a gene; V was cut back by 1 base and J by 5 bases. Per the germline V gene, CDR1 is SGHDT and CDR2 is YYEEEE. There are 16 residues in the CDR3. The DNA for the CDR3 is TGTGCCAGCAGCTTGAAGTTGACAGGGTCGGGAGATACGCAGTATTTT. Translation: CASSLKLTGSGDTQYF.

By share, this clonotype ranks as medium-sized. The library was built for alpha chains, so this beta chain is an off-target read and its size means little. V and J are TRBV5-4 and TRBJ2-7; 7 bases match TRBD1. There are 13 residues in the CDR3. V shed 2 bases and J 5 bases; nucleotides not matched to a gene: 4. Germline CDR1 and CDR2: SGHNT and YYREEE (reference sequence). CDR3 region: CASSLPQGHEQYF. The CDR3 DNA is TGTGCCAGCAGCTTACCACAGGGGCACGAGCAGTACTTC.

This clonotype has just a few counts. A library made for alpha chains picked up this beta chain off target, so its size means little. This rearrangement joins TRBV12-3 or TRBV12-4 to TRBJ1-2; D remains unclear. V lost 8 bases and J lost 8, with 15 bases in between. The CDR3 spans 12 residues. CDR3 protein: CASSLSITGYTF. The CDR3 nucleotides are TGTGCCAGCTCCCTCAGCATAACGGGCTACACCTTC.

Points on this clonotype: This beta chain lies outside the target of a library built for alpha chains; its clone size means little. This chain joins TRBV7-9 and TRBJ2-5, with D perhaps being TRBD1 or TRBD2 (5 bases each). The CDR3 totals 15 residues. The V gene lost 0 bases and the J gene lost 4 bases, with 12 bases spanning the gap. The germline V gene has CDR1 SEHNR and CDR2 FQNEAQ (reference sequence). This CDR3 reads CASSLAVGTGETQYF. The CDR3, as DNA: TGTGCCAGCAGCTTAGCAGTGGGGACGGGAGAGACCCAGTACTTC.

This clonotype showed up just a few times. A library made for alpha chains picked up this beta chain off target, so its size means little. The chain is built from TRBV28 and TRBJ2-6, with D perhaps TRBD1 (6 bases). Germline CDR1 MDHEN, CDR2 SYDVKM. The CDR3 covers 16 residues. Trimming stripped 6 bases from V and 4 bases from J, with 16 bases between. CDR3 DNA: TGTGCCAGCAGGTTCCACAGGGTATCCGGGGCCAACGTCCTGACTTTC. Translated, it gives CASRFHRVSGANVLTF.

In its sample, this clonotype is hyperexpanded. This beta chain slipped into a library made for alpha chains as a stray read, so its size is not meaningful. This chain uses TRBV7-3 with TRBJ2-7; D might be TRBD2 (6 bases). Germline V lookup: CDR1 SGHTA, CDR2 FQGTGA. This CDR3 is 15 amino acids long. V was shortened by 1 base and J by 0 bases, with 10 bases between the two germline ends. CDR3 loop: CASSLRAGSSYEQYF. In DNA, the CDR3 is TGTGCCAGCAGCTTAAGGGCGGGGAGCTCCTACGAGCAGTACTTC. The variable domain in full, with the rest retrieved from reference TRBV7-3 and TRBJ2-7, is GAGVSQTPSNKVTEKGKYVELRCDPISGHTALYWYRQSLGQGPEFLIYFQGTGAADDSGLPNDRFFAVRPEGSVSTLKIQRTERGDSAVYLCASSLRAGSSYEQYFGPGTRLTVT.

The sample holds a few counts of this clonotype. Since the library was made to target alpha chains, this beta chain is a stray read and its abundance is not meaningful. The rearrangement uses TRBV18 and TRBJ2-7; perhaps TRBD2 as D (6 bases). Per germline, CDR1 KGHSH and CDR2 LQKENI. The CDR3 runs 14 residues. V dropped 3 bases and J dropped 6 bases, with 15 bases sitting between them. This CDR3 reads CASSPGGSFREQYF. CDR3 in DNA: TGTGCCAGCTCACCCGGAGGGAGTTTCCGCGAGCAGTACTTC.

This clonotype has only a few counts. This beta chain is an unintended read in a library built for alpha chains; its size means little. The gene calls are TRBV6-2 or TRBV6-3 and TRBJ2-2; 12 positions match TRBD2. Per the germline V gene, CDR1 is MNHEY and CDR2 is SVGEGT. V shed 2 bases and J 7 bases; nucleotides not matched to a gene: 5. This CDR3 has 16 residues. For the CDR3, the DNA is TGTGCCAGCAGTTACCCGACTAGCGGGAGCAACGGGGAGCTGTTTTTT. Its translation: CASSYPTSGSNGELFF.

This clonotype was recorded a few times. This beta chain is an unintended read in a library built for alpha chains; its size means little. This chain links TRBV5-1 with TRBJ2-7; D uncertain. V dropped 0 bases and J dropped 6 bases, with 4 bases sitting between them. The CDR3 contains 11 residues. Germline lookup yields CDR1 SGHRS and CDR2 YFSETQ. DNA for the CDR3: TGCGCCAGCAGCTTGGGGGGCGAGCAGTACTTC. It yields the protein CASSLGGEQYF.

Turning to this clonotype: The size of this beta chain means little, since it is a stray read in a library made for alpha chains. The chain joins TRBV6-2 or TRBV6-3 to TRBJ1-1; tentative D call: TRBD1 (5 bases). Trimming removed 2 bases at V and 1 base at J, with 11 bases between. The CDR3 consists of 15 residues. Germline V gene sequence: CDR1 MNHEY, CDR2 SVGEGT. The CDR3 bases are TGTGCCAGCAGTTACGCGGGACTGCCGAACACTGAAGCTTTCTTT. Protein: CASSYAGLPNTEAFF.